Sequencing of this T cell receptor (beta chain) was carried out in a study of identifying expanded T cells in peripheral blood. Study findings and constraints: Across healthy donors, higher total template counts meant significantly greater approximately 2-week count variance.

A note on this clone: Its antigen is as yet unknown.

The V end lost 8 bases, the J end lost 7 bases, and 12 bases lay between the germline ends. Germline V CDR1 and CDR2: MDHEN, SYDVKM. The CDR3 sequence is 12 residues long. TCRdb keeps only in-frame clones here, not all; method: immunoSEQ multiplex PCR. Among 91,000 or so clones listed, around nine tenths were seen once. Collection occurred without any documented infections or immune events in donors. Material: blood. This clonotype originated in a person aged 18-70 years in good health. This chain joins TRBV28 and TRBJ2-1, with D perhaps TRBD1 (5 bases). CDR3 in amino acids: CASRSRVNEQFF. The CDR3 bases are TGTGCCAGCCGGAGCAGGGTTAATGAGCAGTTCTTC.